This TCR beta chain comes out of a study of long-term antiretroviral therapy in people with HIV. The ends were cut back, 5 bases at V and 0 bases at J, with 5 bases in the middle. The CDR3 sequence is 13 residues long. In germline, CDR1 is MNHEY, CDR2 SVGAGI. Investigators performed immunoSEQ version v3.0 at survey level. Sequencing was performed with immunoSEQ multiplex PCR; in TCRdb, only in-frame clones are kept and a portion is missing. Of 30,000 to 40,000 clones listed, 60% to 75% were seen once; the top ten hold roughly 3.5%. Clinicians in the United States treated all participants with HIV. The TCR comes from a man aged 45-65 years with HIV. The J gene is TRBJ1-5, the V gene TRBV6-5; no clear D. Material: unsorted PBMCs, obtained 3 years after starting antiretroviral therapy. CDR3 bases: TGTGCCAGCAGTCTTGATAGCAATCAGCCCCAGCATTTT. This codes for CASSLDSNQPQHF.